This record concerns one TCR beta chain sequence. The antigen is unknown. Template switching introduced a universal primer site, and the cDNA bore unique molecular identifiers. TCRdb reprocessed the 5' RACE reads via MiXCR and lists one record per CDR3 protein. The sample carries about 700,000 distinct CDR3 sequences, over 5% recorded once. The data stem from a study of identical twins. After removal of 1 base from V and 1 base from J, the junction contained 5 bases not matched to a gene. This CDR3 region has 16 residues. Germline values: CDR1 SGHNT, CDR2 YENEEA. Study-wide points: Whereas memory repertoires showed no such difference, abundant cord blood beta clonotypes carried fewer insertions. Findings depended on cross-sectional statistics rather than tracking the same donors.

Sequencing used naive T cells sorted from blood. This sequence originates from a young man in good health. The J gene is TRBJ2-5, the V gene TRBV11-3; 8 bases line up with TRBD1. CDR3 nucleotide sequence: TGTGCCAGCAGCTTAGTGGTGACAGGGGTCCAAGAGACCCAGTACTTC. Translation: CASSLVVTGVQETQYF.